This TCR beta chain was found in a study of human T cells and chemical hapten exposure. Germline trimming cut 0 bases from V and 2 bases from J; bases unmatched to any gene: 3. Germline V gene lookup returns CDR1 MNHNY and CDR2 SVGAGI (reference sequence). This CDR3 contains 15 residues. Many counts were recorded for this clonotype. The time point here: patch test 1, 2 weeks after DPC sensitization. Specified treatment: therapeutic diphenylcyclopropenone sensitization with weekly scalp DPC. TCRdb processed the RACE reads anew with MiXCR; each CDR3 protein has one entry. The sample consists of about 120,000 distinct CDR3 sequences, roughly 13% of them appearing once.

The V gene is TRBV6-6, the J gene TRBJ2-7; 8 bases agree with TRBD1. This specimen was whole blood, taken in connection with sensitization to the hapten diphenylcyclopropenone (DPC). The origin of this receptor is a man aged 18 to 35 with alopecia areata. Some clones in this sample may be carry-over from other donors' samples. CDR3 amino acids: CASSYSRTGPYEQYF. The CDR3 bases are TGTGCCAGCAGTTACTCGCGGACAGGGCCCTACGAGCAGTACTTC.